The rows below give T cell receptor beta chains drawn from one sample of a study of CD8+ T cells in alopecia areata. Clones were read by immunoSEQ multiplex PCR, and TCRdb kept only the in-frame ones, dropping some. The table has about 110,000 clones, almost 60% seen once; the top ten hold 20% to 25%. The sample comprised CD8+ T cells sorted from blood. The receptors shown here come from a human donor in good health. CDR3s include the opening cysteine and the closing phenylalanine or tryptophan. Fields, in order: V gene, D gene, J gene, clone size, CDR3 DNA, CDR3 protein. D genes are given only for firm matches. A clone size is listed for some rows: how often the clone was seen (once, few, many), or a class if it is expanded.

TRBV6-4	TRBD2	TRBJ2-5	few	TGTGCCAGCAGCCAGCTAGGACTAGCGGGGGAAGAGACCCAGTACTTC	CASSQLGLAGEETQYF
TRBV7-9	NA	TRBJ1-2	NA	TGTGCCAGCAGCTTAGTCGCCCGACAGGCCTATGGCTACACCTTC	CASSLVARQAYGYTF
TRBV6-5	NA	TRBJ2-7	NA	TGTGCCAGCAGTTACCGACCCGATGAGGACGAGCAGTACTTC	CASSYRPDEDEQYF
TRBV27	NA	TRBJ2-1	NA	TGTGCCAGCAGTTTATTGGGGGGCGACTCCTACAATGAGCAGTTCTTC	CASSLLGGDSYNEQFF
TRBV6-5	NA	TRBJ1-1	NA	TGTGCCAGCAGGGAGATCCTGGGGGGCGCTGAAGCTTTCTTT	CASREILGGAEAFF
TRBV7-2	NA	TRBJ1-1	NA	TGTGCCAGCAGCTTGGAGAAGGCCCTGAACACTGAAGCTTTCTTT	CASSLEKALNTEAFF
TRBV5-6	NA	TRBJ2-2	NA	TGTGCCAGCAGCTTAACGCGGAACACCGGGGAGCTGTTTTTT	CASSLTRNTGELFF
TRBV7-9	TRBD1	TRBJ1-2	NA	TGTGCCAGCAGCTTAGTCGGTCCCCCGACAGGGGCCGATGGCTACACCTTC	CASSLVGPPTGADGYTF
TRBV4-2	TRBD1	TRBJ2-7	NA	TGTGCCAGCAGCCAAGAATGGGACAGGGGGGGCTACGAGCAGTACTTC	CASSQEWDRGGYEQYF
TRBV29-1	TRBD1	TRBJ1-2	once	TGCAGCGTTGATGAGGACAGGGAGACCTATGGCTACACCTTC	CSVDEDRETYGYTF
TRBV2	NA	TRBJ2-7	NA	TGTGCCAGCAGTGAATCCAGGCCCTCCTACGAGCAGTACTTC	CASSESRPSYEQYF
TRBV19	TRBD1	TRBJ1-1	few	TGTGCCAGTAGTATGGCCGGGGCAGGGGGTAACACTGAAGCTTTCTTT	CASSMAGAGGNTEAFF
TRBV6-5	NA	TRBJ2-4	NA	TGTGCCAGCAGTTACGAGGGTAACATTCAGTACTTC	CASSYEGNIQYF
TRBV13	NA	TRBJ2-2	NA	TGTGCCAGCAGCTTCCAGGGGCCGAGGGAGCTGTTTTTT	CASSFQGPRELFF
TRBV13	TRBD1	TRBJ2-1	NA	TGTGCCAGCAGCTTAGGACAGGGGGTGGGCGATGAGCAGTTCTTC	CASSLGQGVGDEQFF
TRBV7-2	TRBD2	TRBJ2-7	NA	TGTGCCAGCAGCTTAGAACTAGCGGGGAACTACGAGCAGTACTTC	CASSLELAGNYEQYF
TRBV9	TRBD1	TRBJ2-7	NA	TGTGCCAGCAGCGTAGGGACAGGTTCAAGGTACGAGCAGTACTTC	CASSVGTGSRYEQYF
TRBV9	TRBD2	TRBJ2-5	NA	TGTGCCAGCAGCGTCAGCGGGACGGGGGAGACCCAGTACTTC	CASSVSGTGETQYF
TRBV2	NA	TRBJ2-7	NA	TGTGCCAGCAGGCGGAGGGGGGAAGGTGACGAGCAGTACTTC	CASRRRGEGDEQYF
TRBV29-1	TRBD2	TRBJ2-7	NA	TGCAGCGTTGAAGATCCCACGGGGGGGAGCGAGCAGTACTTC	CSVEDPTGGSEQYF
TRBV28	NA	TRBJ2-1	few	TGTGCCAGCAGTCCCCCACTAGTGCGCAATGAGCAGTTCTTC	CASSPPLVRNEQFF
TRBV6-5	NA	TRBJ2-7	few	TGTGCCAGCAGTTACCAAGCAGTCGGAGGGGAGCAGTACTTC	CASSYQAVGGEQYF
TRBV5-1	NA	TRBJ2-7	NA	TGCGCCAGCAAAGACGGACAGACCCTCTACGAGCAGTACTTC	CASKDGQTLYEQYF
TRBV13	NA	TRBJ1-1	NA	TGTGCCAGCAGCTTACTAGTGGGGGACACTGAAGCTTTCTTT	CASSLLVGDTEAFF
TRBV25-1	NA	TRBJ1-6	NA	TGTGCCAGCAGTGATGCGGGGACTTCACCCCTCCACTTT	CASSDAGTSPLHF
TRBV28	NA	TRBJ1-2	few	TGTGCCAGCACAAAGGGGCAGGGGTACAGGGGCTACACCTTC	CASTKGQGYRGYTF
TRBV14	TRBD2	TRBJ2-7	NA	TGTGCCAGCAGCCAAGGACTAGCGGGGTCCTACGAGCAGTACTTC	CASSQGLAGSYEQYF
TRBV28	NA	TRBJ2-7	NA	TGTGCCAGCAGGAAGAGGGTGCCGCGGGCCTACGAGCAGTACTTC	CASRKRVPRAYEQYF
TRBV4-3	TRBD1	TRBJ1-1	few	TGCGCCAGCAGCCTAATCCAGGGGGGACGGAACGAAGCTTTCTTT	CASSLIQGGRNEAFF
TRBV28	TRBD1	TRBJ1-2	NA	TGTGCCAGCAGCCCGGGACAGGGGGCGAACTATGGCTACACCTTC	CASSPGQGANYGYTF
TRBV2	TRBD2	TRBJ2-7	NA	TGTGCCAGCAGTGAACAACTAGCGGGGCCCTACGAGCAGTACTTC	CASSEQLAGPYEQYF
TRBV9	NA	TRBJ2-5	NA	TGTGCCAGCAGCGTAGCAGGGGCCCCTCAGGAGACCCAGTACTTC	CASSVAGAPQETQYF
TRBV7-2	NA	TRBJ2-7	NA	TGTGCCAGCAGCTTAGCAGAGGTCTCCTACGAGCAGTACTTC	CASSLAEVSYEQYF
TRBV29-1	NA	TRBJ1-1	NA	TGCAGCGGGGAGGGCAACACTGAAGCTTTCTTT	CSGEGNTEAFF
TRBV28	TRBD2	TRBJ2-1	few	TGTGCCAGCAGTTTATCACTCCCAGGGACTAGCGGATACAATGAGCAGTTCTTC	CASSLSLPGTSGYNEQFF
TRBV13	TRBD1	TRBJ1-2	once	TGTGCCAGCAGCAAAGGGACAGGGGGCGGCTATGGCTACACCTTC	CASSKGTGGGYGYTF
TRBV4-3	NA	TRBJ2-7	few	TGCGCCAGCAGCCAAGATGTGGTGGGGATCTACGAGCAGTACTTC	CASSQDVVGIYEQYF
TRBV29-1	TRBD2	TRBJ2-1	few	TGCAGCGTTGGTCTAGCGGGGATCTACAATGAGCAGTTCTTC	CSVGLAGIYNEQFF
TRBV30	NA	TRBJ1-1	NA	TGTGCCTGGAGTGTTCAGGGACCTGAAGCTTTCTTT	CAWSVQGPEAFF
TRBV7-9	NA	TRBJ2-7	NA	TGTGCCAGCAGCTTAGGGTCCAGGCCCCACGAGCAGTACTTC	CASSLGSRPHEQYF
TRBV7-3	TRBD1	TRBJ1-1	NA	TGTGCCAGCAATTTCGGGGCGGGACAGATCCTGATGAACACTGAAGCTTTCTTT	CASNFGAGQILMNTEAFF
TRBV13	NA	TRBJ1-5	NA	TGTGCCAGCAGCGCTAGGGGTTATGGCAATCAGCCCCAGCATTTT	CASSARGYGNQPQHF
TRBV7-6	NA	TRBJ1-4	NA	TGTGCCAGCAGCTTAGGGTCTGGCGGGGAACTGTTTTTT	CASSLGSGGELFF
TRBV29-1	TRBD2	TRBJ2-7	NA	TGCAGCGTTGAACTAGCGGGGGGCCGATCCTACGAGCAGTACTTC	CSVELAGGRSYEQYF
TRBV27	NA	TRBJ2-1	NA	TGTGCCAGCAGTTTAAGTTTAGGGGCCAATGAGCAGTTCTTC	CASSLSLGANEQFF
TRBV5-6	NA	TRBJ2-3	NA	TGTGCCAGCAGCTTGAGTAGCGAATACACAGATACGCAGTATTTT	CASSLSSEYTDTQYF
TRBV23-1	TRBD1	TRBJ1-5	NA	TGCGCCAGCAGTCAACCTGACAGGGTCCGCAATCAGCCCCAGCATTTT	CASSQPDRVRNQPQHF
TRBV5-1	NA	TRBJ2-5	NA	TGCGCCAGCAGCTCCCCGGGACAAGTAGCGGCGACGATAATGGAAGTCCAAGAGACCCAGTACTTC	CASSSPGQVAATIMEVQETQYF
TRBV5-6	NA	TRBJ2-1	NA	TGTGCCAGCAGCTTCCCGTACAATGAGCAGTTCTTC	CASSFPYNEQFF
TRBV6-6	NA	TRBJ2-3	NA	TGTGCCACCAGAACCGGCATGGCCACAGATACGCAGTATTTT	CATRTGMATDTQYF
TRBV9	NA	TRBJ2-7	NA	TGTGCCAGCAGCCCAGGGGACCGCTCCTACGAGCAGTACTTC	CASSPGDRSYEQYF
TRBV4-1	NA	TRBJ2-7	NA	TGCGCCAGCAGCCAAGCTCAGGGAGTCCTTTCCTACGAGCAGTACTTC	CASSQAQGVLSYEQYF
TRBV10-3	TRBD1	TRBJ1-2	NA	TGTGCCATCAGTGGGGGACAGGGAGCATATGGCTACACCTTC	CAISGGQGAYGYTF